This is a list of T cell receptor beta chains from one sample in a study of CD8 T cells in ankylosing spondylitis. TCRdb processed the 5' RACE reads anew with MiXCR; each CDR3 protein has one entry. The sample lists some 840,000 distinct CDR3 sequences; roughly 12% were seen once. What was sequenced was blood, either unsorted or a sorted T cell fraction (not recorded which). The receptor source for this set is a male donor with ankylosing spondylitis. Both conserved end residues are part of each CDR3. The D gene is left open where the match is weak. Clone size is shown for a subset of rows, as once, few, many or a class of expanded clone.

D gene: TRBD1; clone size: many; V gene: TRBV10-3; J gene: TRBJ2-2; CDR3 DNA: TGTGCCATCAACTCCGGGACAGGGTCCGGGGAGCTGTTTTTT; CDR3 protein: CAINSGTGSGELFF
D gene: -; clone size: many; V gene: TRBV6-2/TRBV6-3; J gene: TRBJ1-2; CDR3 DNA: TGTGCCAGCAATGACCGGGCCGGATCCTCTTATGGCTACACCTTC; CDR3 protein: CASNDRAGSSYGYTF
D gene: -; clone size: -; V gene: TRBV12-3/TRBV12-4; J gene: TRBJ1-2; CDR3 DNA: TGTGCCAGCAGTCAACTAAACTATGGCTACACCTTC; CDR3 protein: CASSQLNYGYTF
D gene: TRBD1; clone size: few; V gene: TRBV4-2; J gene: TRBJ2-3; CDR3 DNA: TGTGCCAGCAGCCAAGCTTCGACAGGGCGGCCGGCAGATACGCAGTATTTT; CDR3 protein: CASSQASTGRPADTQYF
D gene: -; clone size: many; V gene: TRBV7-2; J gene: TRBJ2-5; CDR3 DNA: TGTGCCAGCAGCTTATGGGGGACGGAGACCCAGTACTTC; CDR3 protein: CASSLWGTETQYF
D gene: -; clone size: few; V gene: TRBV5-1; J gene: TRBJ1-4; CDR3 DNA: TGCGCCAGCAGTGGCGGGGGCGGGTTTGAAAAACTGTTTTTT; CDR3 protein: CASSGGGGFEKLFF
D gene: -; clone size: many; V gene: TRBV7-2; J gene: TRBJ2-7; CDR3 DNA: TGTGCCAGCAGCTTAAAGGCCGCCCAAGAGCAGTACTTC; CDR3 protein: CASSLKAAQEQYF
D gene: -; clone size: -; V gene: TRBV7-6; J gene: TRBJ1-6; CDR3 DNA: TGTGCCAGCAGCTTAGTAGGTCCAGCGAGCTCCTATAATTCACCCCTCCACTTT; CDR3 protein: CASSLVGPASSYNSPLHF
D gene: TRBD2; clone size: few; V gene: TRBV4-1; J gene: TRBJ2-1; CDR3 DNA: TGCGCCAGCAGCCAAGAAGGGACTAGCGGGAGGAAGTTCTTC; CDR3 protein: CASSQEGTSGRKFF
D gene: TRBD2; clone size: -; V gene: TRBV20-1; J gene: TRBJ2-1; CDR3 DNA: TGCAGTGCTAGAGATCAACGAACGGGGGGGTACAATGAGCAGTTCTTC; CDR3 protein: CSARDQRTGGYNEQFF
D gene: -; clone size: -; V gene: TRBV6-1; J gene: TRBJ2-3; CDR3 DNA: TGTGCCAGCAGTGAAGTTACAGCAGGCACAGATACGCAGTATTTT; CDR3 protein: CASSEVTAGTDTQYF
D gene: -; clone size: -; V gene: TRBV4-2; J gene: TRBJ2-1; CDR3 DNA: TGTGCCAGCAGCCAAGAGTACAGGTTCAGAGATGAGCAGTTCTTC; CDR3 protein: CASSQEYRFRDEQFF
D gene: -; clone size: -; V gene: TRBV7-2; J gene: TRBJ1-6; CDR3 DNA: TGTGCCAGCAGCGCGACCAATTCACCCCTCCACTTT; CDR3 protein: CASSATNSPLHF
D gene: -; clone size: -; V gene: TRBV4-3; J gene: TRBJ2-2; CDR3 DNA: TGCGCCAGCAGCCAACTACCGGTGGGCACCGGGGAGCTGTTTTTT; CDR3 protein: CASSQLPVGTGELFF
D gene: -; clone size: -; V gene: TRBV13; J gene: TRBJ2-1; CDR3 DNA: TGTGCCAGCAGTTCCCTACAGGGTTATGAGCAGTTCTTC; CDR3 protein: CASSSLQGYEQFF
D gene: -; clone size: many; V gene: TRBV20-1; J gene: TRBJ1-1; CDR3 DNA: TGCAGTGCTAGCGCCGCAGGGGTCGAGTCGACTTTCTTT; CDR3 protein: CSASAAGVESTFF